The sample holds a few counts of the clone carrying this TCR beta chain. The data are from a study of OX40 agonist ivuxolimab in advanced cancers. TCRdb's copy holds only in-frame clones and misses some; the assay was immunoSEQ multiplex PCR. This sample has roughly 67,000 clones, with about 82% found just once. The source was CD4+ or CD8+ T cells sorted from blood, collected in a trial of the OX40 agonist ivuxolimab. This TCR came from an adult with an advanced solid tumor such as melanoma, head and neck, liver or kidney cancer.

The CDR3 DNA is TGCGCCAGCAAATGGAACCCTACCTACGAGCAGTACTTC. This sequence encodes CASKWNPTYEQYF. The chain uses TRBV5-1 and TRBJ2-7, with D unclear. Trimming took 6 bases from V and 2 from J, leaving 12 bases between them. Germline CDR1 reads SGHRS; CDR2 reads YFSETQ. This CDR3 contains 13 residues.